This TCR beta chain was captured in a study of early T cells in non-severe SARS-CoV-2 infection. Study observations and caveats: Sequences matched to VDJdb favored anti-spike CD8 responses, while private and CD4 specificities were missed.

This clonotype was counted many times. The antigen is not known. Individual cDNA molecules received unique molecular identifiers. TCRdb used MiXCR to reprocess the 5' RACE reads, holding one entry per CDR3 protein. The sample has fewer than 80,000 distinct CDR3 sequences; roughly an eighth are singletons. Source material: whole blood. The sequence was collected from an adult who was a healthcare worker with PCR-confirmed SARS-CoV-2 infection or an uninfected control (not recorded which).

The DNA of the CDR3 is TGTGCCAGCAGTTTAAATCGGGGTCTAGCGAGAATTAGCACAGATACGCAGTATTTT. Amino acids: CASSLNRGLARISTDTQYF. This rearrangement joins TRBV27 to TRBJ2-3; D may be TRBD2 (6 bases). The CDR3 sequence is 19 residues long. In germline, CDR1 is MNHEY, CDR2 SMNVEV (reference sequence). Trimming pared 2 bases from V and 0 bases from J, leaving 21 bases between.